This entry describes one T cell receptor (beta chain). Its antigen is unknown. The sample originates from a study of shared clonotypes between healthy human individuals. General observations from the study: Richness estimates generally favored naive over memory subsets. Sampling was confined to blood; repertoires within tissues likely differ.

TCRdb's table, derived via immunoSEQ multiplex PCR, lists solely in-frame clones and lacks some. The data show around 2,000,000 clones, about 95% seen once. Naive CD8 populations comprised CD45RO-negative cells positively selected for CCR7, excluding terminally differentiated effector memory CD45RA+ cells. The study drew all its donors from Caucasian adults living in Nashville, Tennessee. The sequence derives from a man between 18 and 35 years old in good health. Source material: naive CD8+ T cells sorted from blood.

The CDR3 DNA follows: TGTGCCAGCAGTTCTCCGGTGGAGAATGATCGGCCCCAGCATTTT. This translates into CASSSPVENDRPQHF. This chain uses TRBV28 with TRBJ1-5; D unclear. With 4 bases removed from V and 9 bases from J, the gap between germline ends came to 19 bases. CDR1 MDHEN and CDR2 SYDVKM come from the germline V gene. The CDR3 contains 15 residues.